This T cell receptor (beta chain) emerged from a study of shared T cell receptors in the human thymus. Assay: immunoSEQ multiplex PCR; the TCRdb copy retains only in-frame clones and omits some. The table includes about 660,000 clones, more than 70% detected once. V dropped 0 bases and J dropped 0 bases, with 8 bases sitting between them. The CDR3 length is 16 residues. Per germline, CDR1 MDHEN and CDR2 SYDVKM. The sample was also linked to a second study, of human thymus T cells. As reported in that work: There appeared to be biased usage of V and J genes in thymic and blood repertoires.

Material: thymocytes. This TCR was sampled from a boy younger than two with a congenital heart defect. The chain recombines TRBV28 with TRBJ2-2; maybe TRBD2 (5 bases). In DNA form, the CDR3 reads TGTGCCAGCAGTTTATGGACACTAGCGAACACCGGGGAGCTGTTTTTT. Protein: CASSLWTLANTGELFF.